In this sample, the clone carrying this TCR beta chain turned up a few times. This entry comes from a study of OX40 agonist ivuxolimab in advanced cancers. The CDR3 has 11 amino acids. Trimming took 6 bases from V and 5 from J; bases not matched to a gene: 2. CDR1 and CDR2 from the germline V gene are GTSNPN and SVGIG (reference sequence). The data were produced by immunoSEQ multiplex PCR, yet TCRdb's version contains in-frame clones alone and is incomplete. Of about 80,000 clones detected, 80% to 95% appear once; the ten largest clones hold around 0.29%. The TCR sequence derives from an adult with an advanced solid tumor such as melanoma, head and neck, liver or kidney cancer. The rearrangement uses TRBV30 and TRBJ1-2; 8 nucleotides line up with TRBD1. The source was CD4+ or CD8+ T cells sorted from blood, collected in a trial of the OX40 agonist ivuxolimab. Here the CDR3 reads CACTGGYGYTF. The CDR3 bases are TGTGCCTGCACAGGGGGTTATGGCTACACCTTC.